This T cell receptor beta chain was profiled in a study of cytomegalovirus exposure and HLA in healthy donors. Study-wide context: From donors who were HLA-typed, an early data release held approximately 80 million unique TCRs. Study-wide findings and caveats: Rare TCR sequences predominated, though certain public TCRs were found in many donors.

Use of 60 Vbeta and 13 Jbeta primers characterized the PCR. TCRdb's copy holds only in-frame clones and misses some; the assay was immunoSEQ multiplex PCR. The table has 210,000 or so clones, 75% to 80% seen once. Per the germline V gene, CDR1 is SGDLS and CDR2 is YYNGEE. CDR3 size: 13 residues. Trimming stripped 0 bases from V and 5 bases from J, with 7 bases between. Concerning this clone: No antigen is known for it.

J is TRBJ2-3 and V is TRBV9; D unresolved. The sequenced sample consisted of PBMCs. The clonotype originates from a woman aged 30 to 39 in good health and CMV-seropositive. CDR3 bases: TGTGCCAGCAGCGTAGGGCAGGTAGATACGCAGTATTTT. Encoded protein: CASSVGQVDTQYF.